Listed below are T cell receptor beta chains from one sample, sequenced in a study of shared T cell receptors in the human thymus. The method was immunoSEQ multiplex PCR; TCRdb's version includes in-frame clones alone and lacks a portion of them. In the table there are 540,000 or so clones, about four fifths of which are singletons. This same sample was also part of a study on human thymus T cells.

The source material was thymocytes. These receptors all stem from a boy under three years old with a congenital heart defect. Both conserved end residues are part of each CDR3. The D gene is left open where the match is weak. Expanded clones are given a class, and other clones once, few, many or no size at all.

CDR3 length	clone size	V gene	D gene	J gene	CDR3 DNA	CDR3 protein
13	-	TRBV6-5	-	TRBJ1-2	TGTGCCAGCAGTACCCGGTCTACCCATGACTACACCTTC	CASSTRSTHDYTF
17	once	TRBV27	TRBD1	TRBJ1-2	TGTGCCAGCAGTCTCCTACTCCCCCGGACAGGGACTTATGGCTACACCTTC	CASSLLLPRTGTYGYTF
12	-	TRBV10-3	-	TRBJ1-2	TGTGCCATCAGTGTACAGGGCGTAGGCTACACCTTC	CAISVQGVGYTF
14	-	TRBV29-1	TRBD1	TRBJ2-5	TGCAGCACCTGGACAGGGGGGGGGCAAGAGACCCAGTACTTC	CSTWTGGGQETQYF
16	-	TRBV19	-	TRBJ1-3	TGTGCCAGTAGTATCAGGGCAACCGGCTCTGGAAACACCATATATTTT	CASSIRATGSGNTIYF
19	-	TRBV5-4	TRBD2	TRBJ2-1	TGTGCCAGCAGCCGAGGGAGGACTAGCGGGGCCCCCCGGGACAATGAGCAGTTCTTC	CASSRGRTSGAPRDNEQFF
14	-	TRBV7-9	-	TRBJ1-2	TGTGCCAGCACCAAACCACAGGGCCTATATGGCTACACCTTC	CASTKPQGLYGYTF
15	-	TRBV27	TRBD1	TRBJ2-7	TGTGCCAGCAGCCCGACAGGGACGAGCTCCTACGAGCAGTACTTC	CASSPTGTSSYEQYF
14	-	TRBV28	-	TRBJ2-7	TGTGCCAGCAGTTTTGGGGGGTATAGCTACGAGCAGTACTTC	CASSFGGYSYEQYF
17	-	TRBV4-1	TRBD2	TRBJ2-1	TGCGCCAGCAGCCAAGACCCCGTAGGGAGGGTTCGTCGTGAGCAGTTCTTC	CASSQDPVGRVRREQFF
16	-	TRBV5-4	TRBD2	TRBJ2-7	TGTGCCAGCAGCTCGGACACTTTAGCGGGAGCCTACGAGCAGTACTTC	CASSSDTLAGAYEQYF
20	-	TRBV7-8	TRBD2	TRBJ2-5	TGTGCCAGCAGCTTAGTAGCTAGCGGCCAATCCCCCAGTAGCTTGGAGACCCAGTACTTC	CASSLVASGQSPSSLETQYF
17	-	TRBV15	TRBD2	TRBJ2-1	TGTGCCACCAGCAGAGATTGTACTAGCGGGAGGGGCAATGAGCAGTTCTTC	CATSRDCTSGRGNEQFF
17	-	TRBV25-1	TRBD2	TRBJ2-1	TGTGCCAGCAGTCCACGGGGGGTGACTAGCGGGAGCTATGAGCAGTTCTTC	CASSPRGVTSGSYEQFF